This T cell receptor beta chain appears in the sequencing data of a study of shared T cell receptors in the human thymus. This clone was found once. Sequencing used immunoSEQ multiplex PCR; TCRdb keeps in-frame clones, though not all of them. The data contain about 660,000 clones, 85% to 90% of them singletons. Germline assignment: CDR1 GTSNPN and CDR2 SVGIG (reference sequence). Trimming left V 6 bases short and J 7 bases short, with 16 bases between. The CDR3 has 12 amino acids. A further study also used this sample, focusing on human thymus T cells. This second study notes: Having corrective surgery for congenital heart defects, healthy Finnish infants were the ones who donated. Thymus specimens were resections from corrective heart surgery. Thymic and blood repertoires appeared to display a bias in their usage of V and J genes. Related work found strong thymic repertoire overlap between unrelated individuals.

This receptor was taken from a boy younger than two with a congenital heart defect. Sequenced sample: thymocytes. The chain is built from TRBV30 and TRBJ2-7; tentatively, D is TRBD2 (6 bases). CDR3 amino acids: CACCAGTGEQYF. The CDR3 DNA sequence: TGTGCCTGCTGCGCGGGGACGGGGGAGCAGTACTTC.